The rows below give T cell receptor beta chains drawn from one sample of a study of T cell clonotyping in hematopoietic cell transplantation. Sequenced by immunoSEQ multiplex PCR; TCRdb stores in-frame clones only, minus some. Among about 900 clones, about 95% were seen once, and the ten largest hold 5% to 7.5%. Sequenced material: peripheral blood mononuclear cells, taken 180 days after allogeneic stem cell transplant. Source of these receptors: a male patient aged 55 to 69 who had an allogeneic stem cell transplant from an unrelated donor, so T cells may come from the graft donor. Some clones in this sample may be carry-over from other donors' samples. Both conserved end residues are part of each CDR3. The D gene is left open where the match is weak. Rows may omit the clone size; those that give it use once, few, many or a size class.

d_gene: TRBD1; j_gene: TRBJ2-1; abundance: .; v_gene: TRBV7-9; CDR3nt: TGTGCCAGCAGCCGTCGGGACAGCTCCTACAATGAGCAGTTCTTC; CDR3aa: CASSRRDSSYNEQFF
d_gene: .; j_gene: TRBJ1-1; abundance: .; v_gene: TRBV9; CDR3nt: TGTGCCAGCAGCGGGGGGGGAAAAACTGAAGCTTTCTTT; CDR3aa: CASSGGGKTEAFF
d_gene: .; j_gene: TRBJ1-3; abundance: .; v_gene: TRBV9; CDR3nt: TGTGCCAGCAGCGTAGATCAGGGTATCTCTGGAAACACCATATATTTT; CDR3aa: CASSVDQGISGNTIYF
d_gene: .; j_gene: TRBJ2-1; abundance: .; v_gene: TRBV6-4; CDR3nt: TGTGCCAGCAGTGACTCGCCAAATGAGCAGTTCTTC; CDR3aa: CASSDSPNEQFF
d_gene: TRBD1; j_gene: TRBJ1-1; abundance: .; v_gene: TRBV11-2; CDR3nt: TGTGCCAGCAGCTCCAGGACAGGGGCGATGAACACTGAAGCTTTCTTT; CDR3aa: CASSSRTGAMNTEAFF
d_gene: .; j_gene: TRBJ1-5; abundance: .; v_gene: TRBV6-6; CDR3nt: TGTGCCAGCAGTACCCTCGGGCAGCCCCAGCATTTT; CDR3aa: CASSTLGQPQHF
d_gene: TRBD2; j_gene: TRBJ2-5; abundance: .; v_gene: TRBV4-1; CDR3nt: TGCGCCAGCAGCCAAGTTAGTCGACTAGCGGGAGGGCCGAGGGAGACCCAGTACTTC; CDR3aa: CASSQVSRLAGGPRETQYF
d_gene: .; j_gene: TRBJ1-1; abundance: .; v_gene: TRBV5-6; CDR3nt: TGTGCCGGAGGGCGGAAGGGAGAAACTGAAGCTTTCTTT; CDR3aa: CAGGRKGETEAFF
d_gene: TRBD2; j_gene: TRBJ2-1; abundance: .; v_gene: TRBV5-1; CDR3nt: TGCGCCAGCAGCTTTGTAGCGGGAGGAAGCAATGAGCAGTTCTTC; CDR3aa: CASSFVAGGSNEQFF
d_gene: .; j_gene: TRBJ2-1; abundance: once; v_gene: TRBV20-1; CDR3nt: TGCAGTGCTAGCGGGGGGCGGCAGTTCTTC; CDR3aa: CSASGGRQFF
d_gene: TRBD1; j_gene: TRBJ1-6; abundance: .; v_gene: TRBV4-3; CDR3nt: TGCGCCAGCAGCACCGTTCCGGGACCGACCGACAGGGCCCTCCACTTT; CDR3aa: CASSTVPGPTDRALHF
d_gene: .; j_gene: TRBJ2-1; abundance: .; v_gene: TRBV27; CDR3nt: TGTGCCAGCAGTCTAGACCGGGGGTCCTACAATGAGCAGTTCTTC; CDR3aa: CASSLDRGSYNEQFF
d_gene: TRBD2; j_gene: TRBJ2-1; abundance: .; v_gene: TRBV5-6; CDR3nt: TGTGCCAGCAGCTTACCGGGAGGGAGCAATGAGCAGTTCTTC; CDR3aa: CASSLPGGSNEQFF
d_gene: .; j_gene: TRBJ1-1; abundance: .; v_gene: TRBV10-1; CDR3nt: TGCGCCGGCAGTGAGTCAACTGAAGCTTTCTTT; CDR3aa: CAGSESTEAFF
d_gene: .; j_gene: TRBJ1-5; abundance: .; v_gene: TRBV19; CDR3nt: TGTGCCAGTAGTCCCCGGGCCCGGAATCAGCCCCAGCATTTT; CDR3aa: CASSPRARNQPQHF
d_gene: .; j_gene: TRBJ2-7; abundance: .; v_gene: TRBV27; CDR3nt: TGTGCCAGCAGGGGGTGGGACTCCTACGAGCAGTACTTC; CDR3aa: CASRGWDSYEQYF
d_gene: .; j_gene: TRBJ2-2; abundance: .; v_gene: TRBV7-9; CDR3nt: TGTGCCAGCAGCGCGGGAGAGCTGTTTTTT; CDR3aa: CASSAGELFF
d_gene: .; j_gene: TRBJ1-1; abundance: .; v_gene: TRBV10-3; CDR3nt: TGTGCCATCAGTGAGTCGGATAACACTGAAGCTTTCTTT; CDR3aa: CAISESDNTEAFF
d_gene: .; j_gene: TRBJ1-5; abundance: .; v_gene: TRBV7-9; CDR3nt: TGTGCCAGCAGCTTATCGGGTCCAGGGGATCAGCCCCAGCATTTT; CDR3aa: CASSLSGPGDQPQHF
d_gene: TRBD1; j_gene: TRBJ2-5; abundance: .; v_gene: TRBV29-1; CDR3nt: TGCAGCGTTGAAGAGGACAGGGGTCGATCGGAGACCCAGTACTTC; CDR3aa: CSVEEDRGRSETQYF
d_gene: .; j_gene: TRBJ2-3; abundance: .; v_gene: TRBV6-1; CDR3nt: TGTGCCAGCAGTGACGTGGGCAGGGGCACAGATACGCAGTATTTT; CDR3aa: CASSDVGRGTDTQYF
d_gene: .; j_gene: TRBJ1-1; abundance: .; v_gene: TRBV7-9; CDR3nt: TGTGCCGGCCGACAGAACACTGAAGCTTTCTTT; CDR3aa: CAGRQNTEAFF
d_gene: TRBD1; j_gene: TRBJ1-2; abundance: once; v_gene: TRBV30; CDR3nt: TGTGCCTGGAGGGGGCAGGGGGCGAATGGCTACACCTTC; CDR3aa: CAWRGQGANGYTF
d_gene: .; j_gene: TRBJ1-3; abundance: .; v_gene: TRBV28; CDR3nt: TGTGCCAGCAATCCGGGATCAGCTGGAAACACCATATATTTT; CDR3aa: CASNPGSAGNTIYF
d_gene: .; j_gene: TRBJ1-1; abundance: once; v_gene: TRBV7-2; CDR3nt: TGTGCCAGCAGATGGACGCAGGAAGCTGAAGCTTTCTTT; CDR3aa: CASRWTQEAEAFF
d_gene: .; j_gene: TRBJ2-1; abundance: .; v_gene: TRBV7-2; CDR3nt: TGTGCCAGCAGCCCCCCTTCCCAGCCTGAGCAGTTCTTC; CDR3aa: CASSPPSQPEQFF
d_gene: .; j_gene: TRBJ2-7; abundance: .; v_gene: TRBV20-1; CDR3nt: TGCAGTGCTCCCTCGGGGTACGAGCAGTACTTC; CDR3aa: CSAPSGYEQYF
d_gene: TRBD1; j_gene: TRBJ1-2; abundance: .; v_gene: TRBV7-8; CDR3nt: TGTGCCAGCAGCTTAGGTGGACAGGGGAGGTATGGCTACACCTTC; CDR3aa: CASSLGGQGRYGYTF
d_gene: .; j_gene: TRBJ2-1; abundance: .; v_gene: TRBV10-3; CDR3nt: TGTGCCATCAGTGAGTTTCCAGGGGGGCAGACTAGCGATGAGCAGTTCTTC; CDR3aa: CAISEFPGGQTSDEQFF
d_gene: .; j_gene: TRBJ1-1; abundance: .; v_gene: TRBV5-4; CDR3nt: TGTGCCAGCAGCTTACGCTTGAACACTGAAGCTTTCTTT; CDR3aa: CASSLRLNTEAFF
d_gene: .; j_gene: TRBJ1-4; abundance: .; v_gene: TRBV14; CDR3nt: TGTGCCAGCAGCCAAGTGAAAGGCTCGGGAAAACTGTTTTTT; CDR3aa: CASSQVKGSGKLFF
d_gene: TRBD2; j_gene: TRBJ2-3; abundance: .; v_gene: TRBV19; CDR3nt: TGTGCCAGTAGTAGAACGGGAGGGTACGCAGATACGCAGTATTTT; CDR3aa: CASSRTGGYADTQYF
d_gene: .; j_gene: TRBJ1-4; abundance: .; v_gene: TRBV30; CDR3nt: TGTGCCTGGAGTGGACAGAGTAATGAAAAACTGTTTTTT; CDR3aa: CAWSGQSNEKLFF
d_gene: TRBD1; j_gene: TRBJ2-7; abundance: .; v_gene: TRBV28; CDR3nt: TGTGCCAGCAGTTTGAGGTTTGACAGGGACTACGAGCAGTACTTC; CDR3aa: CASSLRFDRDYEQYF
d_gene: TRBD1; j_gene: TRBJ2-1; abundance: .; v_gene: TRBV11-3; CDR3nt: TGTGCCAGCAGCCGGGACAGGGCCCATGAGCAGTTCTTC; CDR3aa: CASSRDRAHEQFF
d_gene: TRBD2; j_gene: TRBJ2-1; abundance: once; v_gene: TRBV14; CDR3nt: TGTGCCAGCGGGGACACGGGAGGGTTCTACAATGAGCAGTTCTTC; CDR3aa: CASGDTGGFYNEQFF
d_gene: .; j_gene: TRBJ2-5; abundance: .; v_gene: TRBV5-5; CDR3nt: TGTGCCAGCAGCTTGTTCGGGGGAGAGACCCAGTACTTC; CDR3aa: CASSLFGGETQYF
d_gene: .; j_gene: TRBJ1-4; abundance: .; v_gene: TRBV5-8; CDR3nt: TGTGCCAGCAGCCTGGGCCTGGGTTCGGGCTCTGCAACTAATGAAAAACTGTTTTTT; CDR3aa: CASSLGLGSGSATNEKLFF
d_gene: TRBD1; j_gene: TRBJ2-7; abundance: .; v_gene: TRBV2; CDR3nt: TGTGCCAGGTTCCGGGACAGGGCGTCCGTATACTTC; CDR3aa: CARFRDRASVYF
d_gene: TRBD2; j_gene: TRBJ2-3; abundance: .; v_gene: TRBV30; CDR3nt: TGTGCCTGGAGGTTAGCGGGAGGGGCAGATACGCAGTATTTT; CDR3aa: CAWRLAGGADTQYF
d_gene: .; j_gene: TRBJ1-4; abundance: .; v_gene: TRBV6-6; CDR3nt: TGTGCCAGCAGTAAAAACAATCAGGGGAGTGAAAAACTGTTTTTT; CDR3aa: CASSKNNQGSEKLFF
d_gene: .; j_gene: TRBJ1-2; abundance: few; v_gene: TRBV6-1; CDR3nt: TGTGCCAGCAGTGAATTCGACTATGGCTACACCTTC; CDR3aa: CASSEFDYGYTF
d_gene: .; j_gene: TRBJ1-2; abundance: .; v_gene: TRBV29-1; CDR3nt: TGCAGCGTTGAAGGGTTCGGCTACACCTTC; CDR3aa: CSVEGFGYTF
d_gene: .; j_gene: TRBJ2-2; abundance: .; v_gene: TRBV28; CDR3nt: TGTGCCAGCAGTTTGGTCAGGGGCGGCACCGGGGAGCTGTTTTTT; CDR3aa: CASSLVRGGTGELFF
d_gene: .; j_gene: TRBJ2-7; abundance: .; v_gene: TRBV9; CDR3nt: TGTGCCAGCAGCCCCTGGGCAGGTACCTACGAGCAGTACTTC; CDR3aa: CASSPWAGTYEQYF
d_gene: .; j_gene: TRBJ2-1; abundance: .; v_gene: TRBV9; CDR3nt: TGTGCCAGCAGCGATTCTCCGAGGTCCGTCACGATTAACAATGAGCAGTTCTTC; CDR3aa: CASSDSPRSVTINNEQFF
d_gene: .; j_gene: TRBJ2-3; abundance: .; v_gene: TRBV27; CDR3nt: TGTGCCAGCAGTTTATATGTCGGAACCACAGATACGCAGTATTTT; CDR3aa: CASSLYVGTTDTQYF
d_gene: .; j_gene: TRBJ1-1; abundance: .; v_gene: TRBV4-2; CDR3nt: TGTGCCAGCAACAGACAGGCCGGGGAAGCTTTCTTT; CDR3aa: CASNRQAGEAFF
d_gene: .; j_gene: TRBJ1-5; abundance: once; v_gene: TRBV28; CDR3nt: TGTGCCAGCAGTTTATCAGGCCCAAATCAGCCCCAGCATTTT; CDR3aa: CASSLSGPNQPQHF